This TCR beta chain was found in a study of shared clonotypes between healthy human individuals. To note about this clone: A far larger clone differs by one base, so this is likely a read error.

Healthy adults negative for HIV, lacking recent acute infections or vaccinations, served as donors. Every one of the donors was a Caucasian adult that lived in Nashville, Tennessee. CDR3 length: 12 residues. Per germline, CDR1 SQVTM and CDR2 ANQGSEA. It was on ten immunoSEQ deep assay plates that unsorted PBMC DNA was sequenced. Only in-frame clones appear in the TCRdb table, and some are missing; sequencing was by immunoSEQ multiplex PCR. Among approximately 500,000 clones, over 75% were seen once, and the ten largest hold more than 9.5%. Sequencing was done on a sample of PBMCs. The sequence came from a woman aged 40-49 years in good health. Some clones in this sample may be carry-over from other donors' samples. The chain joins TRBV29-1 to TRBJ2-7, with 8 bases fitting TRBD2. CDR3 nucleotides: TGCAGCGTCTACGCGGGGGGCTACGAGCGGTACTTC. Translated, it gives CSVYAGGYERYF.